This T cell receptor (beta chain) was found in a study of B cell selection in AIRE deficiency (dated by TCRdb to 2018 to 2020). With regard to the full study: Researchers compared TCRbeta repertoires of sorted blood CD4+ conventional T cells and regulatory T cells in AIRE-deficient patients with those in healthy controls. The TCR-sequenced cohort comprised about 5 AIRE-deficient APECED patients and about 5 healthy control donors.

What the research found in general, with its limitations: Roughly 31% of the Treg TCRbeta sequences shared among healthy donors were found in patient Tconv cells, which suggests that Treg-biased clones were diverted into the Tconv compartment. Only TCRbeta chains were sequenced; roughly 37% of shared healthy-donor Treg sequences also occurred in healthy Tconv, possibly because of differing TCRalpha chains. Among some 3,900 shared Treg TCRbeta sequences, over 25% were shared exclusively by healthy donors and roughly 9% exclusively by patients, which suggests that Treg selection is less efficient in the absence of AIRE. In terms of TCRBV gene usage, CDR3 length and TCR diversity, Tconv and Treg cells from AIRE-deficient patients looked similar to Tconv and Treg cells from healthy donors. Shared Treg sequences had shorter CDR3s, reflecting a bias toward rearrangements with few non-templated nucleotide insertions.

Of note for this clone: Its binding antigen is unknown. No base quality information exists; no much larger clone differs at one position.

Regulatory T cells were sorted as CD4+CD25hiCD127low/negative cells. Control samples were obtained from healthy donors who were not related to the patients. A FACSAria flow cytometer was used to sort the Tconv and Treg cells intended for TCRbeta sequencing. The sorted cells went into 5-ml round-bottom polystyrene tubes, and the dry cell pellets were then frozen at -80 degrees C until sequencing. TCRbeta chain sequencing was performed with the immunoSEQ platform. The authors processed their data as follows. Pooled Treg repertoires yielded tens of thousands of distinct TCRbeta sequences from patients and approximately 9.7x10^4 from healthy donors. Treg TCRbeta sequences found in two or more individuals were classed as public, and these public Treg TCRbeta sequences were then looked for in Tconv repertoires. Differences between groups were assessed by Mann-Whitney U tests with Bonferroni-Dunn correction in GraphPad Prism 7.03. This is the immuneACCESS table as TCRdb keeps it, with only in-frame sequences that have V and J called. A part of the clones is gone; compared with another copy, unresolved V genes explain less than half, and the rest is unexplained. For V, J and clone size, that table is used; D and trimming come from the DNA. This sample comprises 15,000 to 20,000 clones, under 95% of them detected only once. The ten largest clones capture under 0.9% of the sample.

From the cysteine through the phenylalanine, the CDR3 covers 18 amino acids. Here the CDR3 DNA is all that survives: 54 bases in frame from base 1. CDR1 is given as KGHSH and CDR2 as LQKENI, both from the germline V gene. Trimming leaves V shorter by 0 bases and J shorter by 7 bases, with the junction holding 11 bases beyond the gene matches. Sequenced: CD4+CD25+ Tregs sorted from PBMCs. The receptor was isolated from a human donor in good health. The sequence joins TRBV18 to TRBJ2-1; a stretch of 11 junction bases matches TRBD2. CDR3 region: CASSPPISGRAVGNEQFF. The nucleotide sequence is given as TGTGCCAGCTCACCACCGATTAGCGGGAGGGCCGTAGGTAATGAGCAGTTCTTC.